This is a list of T cell receptor beta chains from one sample in a study of blood T cell repertoires in COVID-19. Libraries were prepared by immunoSEQ multiplex PCR; TCRdb keeps only in-frame clonotypes and omits some of them. The sample gives about 150,000 clones, roughly 89% of which show up once; less than 9% is in the top ten. The material sequenced was peripheral blood. These receptors came from a man younger than 45 with COVID-19, enrolled during active disease. Both conserved end residues are part of each CDR3. The D gene is left open where the match is weak. Clone size appears in some rows only: once, few, many, or a class for an expanded clone.

d_call,clone_size,j_call,v_call,cdr3_length,cdr3_aa,cdr3_nt
NA,NA,TRBJ2-1,TRBV10-3,15,CAISDRDRGYNEQFF,TGTGCCATCAGTGATAGGGATAGGGGGTACAATGAGCAGTTCTTC
TRBD1,NA,TRBJ1-5,TRBV5-1,14,CASRDRTGRQPQHF,TGCGCCAGCAGAGACAGGACAGGGCGTCAGCCCCAGCATTTT
NA,NA,TRBJ1-2,TRBV5-4,12,CASSQGQNGYTF,TGTGCCAGCAGCCAAGGACAGAATGGCTACACCTTC
NA,NA,TRBJ2-3,TRBV11-2,15,CASSLSPQGADTQYF,TGTGCCAGCAGCCTAAGCCCACAGGGCGCAGATACGCAGTATTTT
NA,once,TRBJ2-2,TRBV5-1,16,CASSLASAGWAGELFF,TGCGCCAGCAGCTTGGCCTCAGCGGGCTGGGCCGGGGAGCTGTTTTTT
NA,NA,TRBJ1-4,TRBV28,15,CASSSTGFDGEKLFF,TGTGCCAGCAGTTCGACGGGGTTCGACGGGGAAAAACTGTTTTTT
NA,NA,TRBJ1-1,TRBV7-9,14,CASSSQGWNTEAFF,TGTGCCAGCAGCTCACAGGGTTGGAACACTGAAGCTTTCTTT
TRBD2,once,TRBJ2-7,TRBV15,15,CATRIWTSGGYEQYF,TGTGCCACCAGGATCTGGACTAGCGGGGGCTACGAGCAGTACTTC
NA,medium-sized,TRBJ1-2,TRBV6-2/TRBV6-3,11,CASSWGVGYTF,TGTGCCAGCAGCTGGGGCGTCGGCTACACCTTC
NA,NA,TRBJ2-1,TRBV4-3,14,CASSQDRRDSEQFF,TGCGCCAGCAGCCAAGACCGGAGGGACAGTGAGCAGTTCTTC
NA,NA,TRBJ2-2,TRBV7-3,16,CASSFTGHTNTGELFF,TGTGCCAGCAGCTTTACGGGACATACGAACACCGGGGAGCTGTTTTTT
TRBD1,NA,TRBJ2-5,TRBV2,14,CASTPDRVQETQYF,TGTGCCAGCACCCCCGACAGGGTCCAAGAGACCCAGTACTTC
NA,NA,TRBJ1-2,TRBV2,12,CASTGPDYGYTF,TGTGCCAGCACAGGGCCCGACTATGGCTACACCTTC
TRBD1,NA,TRBJ1-1,TRBV19,14,CASSIEGAITEAFF,TGTGCCAGTAGTATCGAGGGGGCGATCACTGAAGCTTTCTTT
TRBD2,NA,TRBJ2-2,TRBV28,15,CARSRGGANTGELFF,TGTGCCCGCTCTCGGGGGGGGGCGAACACCGGGGAGCTGTTTTTT
NA,NA,TRBJ2-5,TRBV28,13,CASSFRQQETQYF,TGTGCCAGCAGTTTTCGACAGCAAGAGACCCAGTACTTC
NA,NA,TRBJ1-5,TRBV7-9,17,CASSLSTGGTGNQPQHF,TGTGCCAGCAGCTTAAGCACTGGGGGCACGGGCAATCAGCCCCAGCATTTT
TRBD1,NA,TRBJ2-1,TRBV6-1,16,CASSADTGTGSNEQFF,TGTGCCAGCAGTGCGGACACCGGGACAGGGAGCAATGAGCAGTTCTTC
TRBD2,NA,TRBJ2-7,TRBV20-1,15,CSASGGLAGAQEQYF,TGCAGTGCTAGTGGTGGTCTAGCGGGAGCTCAAGAGCAGTACTTC
TRBD1,NA,TRBJ2-7,TRBV5-1,15,CASSFDTGQNYEQYF,TGCGCCAGCAGCTTTGACACGGGACAGAACTACGAGCAGTACTTC
TRBD1,once,TRBJ2-6,TRBV19,19,CASSIFTGGTVSGANVLTF,TGTGCCAGTAGTATTTTTACAGGGGGTACCGTCTCTGGGGCCAACGTCCTGACTTTC
NA,NA,TRBJ1-5,TRBV24-1,14,CATSKGHFNQPQHF,TGTGCCACCAGTAAGGGACACTTTAATCAGCCCCAGCATTTT
NA,NA,TRBJ2-3,TRBV16,15,CASSQSGRGLDTQYF,TGTGCCAGCAGCCAATCGGGCAGGGGCCTGGATACGCAGTATTTT
TRBD2,NA,TRBJ2-1,TRBV29-1,13,CSGTSASYNEQFF,TGCAGCGGAACTAGCGCCTCCTACAATGAGCAGTTCTTC
TRBD2,once,TRBJ2-1,TRBV6-2/TRBV6-3,18,CASSYLVGLAGGYNEQFF,TGTGCCAGCAGTTACTTAGTTGGACTAGCGGGAGGCTACAATGAGCAGTTCTTC
TRBD1,NA,TRBJ2-2,TRBV10-3,17,CAIRGTGGIANTGELFF,TGTGCCATCAGGGGGACAGGGGGTATAGCGAACACCGGGGAGCTGTTTTTT